The rows below give T cell receptor beta chains drawn from one sample of a study of Tregs in tolerant kidney transplant recipients. TCRdb's copy holds only in-frame clones and misses some; the assay was immunoSEQ multiplex PCR. In the table there are roughly 69,000 clones, 98% of which are singletons. This sample comprised Tregs from blood, obtained before the transplant. The receptors originated from a human donor who received a combined kidney and bone marrow transplant. CDR3s include the opening cysteine and the closing phenylalanine or tryptophan. D genes are given only for firm matches. Some rows mark clone size as missing; the rest say once, few, many or name a class of expanded clone.

v_call	d_call	clone_size	j_call	cdr3_nt	cdr3_aa
TRBV19	-	-	TRBJ2-5	TGTGCCAGTTCAGGGGTCCTGTACCAAGAGACCCAGTACTTC	CASSGVLYQETQYF
TRBV2	TRBD1	-	TRBJ2-3	TGTGCCAGCAGTGGACAGGGCCTCCCCACAGATACGCAGTATTTT	CASSGQGLPTDTQYF
TRBV30	-	-	TRBJ1-3	TGTGCCTGGGACACCGGCTCTGGAAACACCATATATTTT	CAWDTGSGNTIYF
TRBV7-9	-	once	TRBJ2-7	TGTGCCAGCAGCTTACGAGCTGGTTCCTACGAGCAGTACTTC	CASSLRAGSYEQYF
TRBV10-3	TRBD1	-	TRBJ1-2	TGTGCCATCAGCCCCCTGACAGGGAACTATGGCTACACCTTC	CAISPLTGNYGYTF
TRBV6-6	TRBD2	-	TRBJ2-2	TGTGCCAGCAGTTTGGGGCGGGGGAGGACCGGGGAGCTGTTTTTT	CASSLGRGRTGELFF
TRBV9	TRBD1	-	TRBJ2-7	TGTGCCAGCAGCGCCCAGGGGGCTGCCTACGAGCAGTACTTC	CASSAQGAAYEQYF
TRBV2	-	-	TRBJ2-2	TGTGCCAGCACAGGGTACACCGGGGAGCTGTTTTTT	CASTGYTGELFF
TRBV18	TRBD1	-	TRBJ1-1	TGTGCCAGCTCACCGGAGACAGGGTACGCTGAAGCTTTCTTT	CASSPETGYAEAFF
TRBV28	TRBD2	-	TRBJ2-7	TGTGCCAGCAGGCCCTTAGGAGCGGGGGTATACGAGCAGTACTTC	CASRPLGAGVYEQYF